This T cell receptor beta chain came from a study of T cells after yellow fever vaccination. The germline CDR1 and CDR2 sequences are SEHNR and FQNEAQ (reference sequence). Trimming took off 5 bases at V and 2 bases at J, with 20 bases between the two ends. The CDR3 covers 17 residues. Conversion of TCR transcripts into cDNA relied on 5'RACE template switching, which added a universal primer site and UMIs. TCRdb passed the 5' RACE reads through MiXCR, listing each CDR3 protein once. This sample yields roughly 79,000 distinct CDR3 sequences, of which around 7.1% are seen a single time; around 30% belongs to the top ten. This clonotype was observed at least ten times. The target antigen is unknown. General study findings and limits: Weaker overall was a secondary response that nonetheless peaked faster, on day 5 versus 15. Of the clonotypes, a small share occurred in both CD4 and CD8 compartments.

This chain uses TRBV7-9 with TRBJ2-3; D call uncertain. The receptor was isolated from a man aged 18 to 30 who received the YFV17D yellow fever vaccine. Sequenced material: CD8+ T cells sorted from PBMCs, taken 10 to 11 days after the first yellow fever vaccination. CDR3 sequence: CASSRLNPEQYTDTQYF. The DNA for the CDR3 is TGTGCCAGCAGCCGCTTAAATCCCGAGCAGTACACAGATACGCAGTATTTT.